This TCR beta chain derives from a study of blood T cell repertoires in COVID-19. How the authors handled the data: Reference gene primer amplification gave estimated nucleated cell counts. TCRdb's copy holds only in-frame clones and misses some; the assay was immunoSEQ multiplex PCR. V and J calls and clone size are copied from that table; D and trimming were computed from the DNA. Among hundreds of thousands of clones listed, more than 80% were seen once. This clone came up once. Cohorts were assigned according to the clinical history that participants reported. V was clipped by 1 base and J by 1 base, with 11 bases between them. The CDR3 totals 16 residues. CDR1 is LNHNV, CDR2 YYDKDF, per germline (reference sequence).

The TCR was taken from a man in his late teens or twenties who had recovered from COVID-19. V and J are TRBV15 and TRBJ2-1; maybe TRBD2 (6 bases). Material: PBMCs or T cells enriched from blood (not recorded which). CDR3 in DNA: TGTGCCACCAGCAGAGTTGGGGGGAGATCCTACAATGAGCAGTTCTTC. Protein sequence: CATSRVGGRSYNEQFF.